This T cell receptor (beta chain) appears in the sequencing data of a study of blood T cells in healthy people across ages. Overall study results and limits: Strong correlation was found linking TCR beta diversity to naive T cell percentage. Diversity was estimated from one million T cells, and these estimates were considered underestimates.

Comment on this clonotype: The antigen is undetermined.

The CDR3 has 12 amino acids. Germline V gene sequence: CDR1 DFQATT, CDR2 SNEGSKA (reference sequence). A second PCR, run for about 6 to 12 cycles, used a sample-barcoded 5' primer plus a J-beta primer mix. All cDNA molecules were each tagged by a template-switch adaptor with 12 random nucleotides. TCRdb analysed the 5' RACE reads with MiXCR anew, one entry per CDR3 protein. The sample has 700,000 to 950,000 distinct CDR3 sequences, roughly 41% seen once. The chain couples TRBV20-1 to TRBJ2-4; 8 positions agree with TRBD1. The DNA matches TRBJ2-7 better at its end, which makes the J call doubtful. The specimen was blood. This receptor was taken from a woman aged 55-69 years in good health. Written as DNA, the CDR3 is TGCAGTGCTGTGGGACAGGCTTACGAGCAGTACTTC. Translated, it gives CSAVGQAYEQYF.